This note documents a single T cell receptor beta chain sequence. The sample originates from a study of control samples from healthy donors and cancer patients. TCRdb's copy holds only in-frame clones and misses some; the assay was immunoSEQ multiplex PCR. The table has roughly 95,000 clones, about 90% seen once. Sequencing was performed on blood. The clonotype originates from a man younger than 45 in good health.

The CDR3 protein is CASSQVWRGSTEAFF. The CDR3 nucleotides read TGCGCCAGCAGCCAAGTTTGGCGAGGGAGCACTGAAGCTTTCTTT. V gene TRBV4-1 combines with J gene TRBJ1-1, with D hard to call. In germline, CDR1 is MGHRA, CDR2 YSYEKL. The CDR3 extends over 15 amino acids. The V and J ends lost 1 base and 4 bases respectively, with 13 bases between them.